The 28 T cell receptor beta chains below come from one sample, sequenced in a study of T-cell memory formation after mild COVID-19. TCRdb processed the 5' RACE reads anew with MiXCR; each CDR3 protein has one entry. This table has some 200,000 distinct CDR3 sequences, 9.5% appearing once. Sequencing was done on a sample of PBMCs or a T cell subset sorted from them (not recorded which). The receptors were gathered from a man between 18 and 29 years old who had mild COVID-19 (a few samples of this study predate the infection). Cell type and time point are not known.

V and J are TRBV4-1 and TRBJ1-6, with D perhaps matching TRBD1 (6 bases). CDR3 length: 16 amino acids. Per the germline V gene, CDR1 is MGHRA and CDR2 is YSYEKL. V shed 4 bases and J shed 8 bases, with 18 bases lying between them. The CDR3 sequence: CASSRSYRDWDSPLHF. The CDR3 DNA follows: TGCGCCAGCAGCCGTTCCTACAGGGACTGGGATTCACCCCTCCACTTT.

This clonotype was found a few times. The rearrangement links TRBV20-1 to TRBJ2-3; 9 positions agree with TRBD1. The CDR3 runs 12 residues. Per germline, CDR1 DFQATT and CDR2 SNEGSKA (reference sequence). V shed 7 bases and J 4 bases; nucleotides not matched to a gene: 3. CDR3 coding DNA: TGCAGTGTCAGGACAGGGGCAGATACGCAGTATTTT. This codes for CSVRTGADTQYF.

This clonotype was counted many times. This sequence joins TRBV5-1 and TRBJ2-7; no reliable D call. The CDR3 consists of 18 residues. Between the trimmed V and J ends, which lost 2 bases and 6 bases, there was a span of 27 bases. Germline V gives CDR1 SGHRS, CDR2 YFSETQ. CDR3: CASSFSAAQTYERFEQYF. The CDR3 coding sequence is TGCGCCAGCAGCTTTAGTGCAGCCCAAACCTACGAAAGATTCGAGCAGTACTTC.

This clonotype has only a few counts. J is TRBJ2-7 and V is TRBV6-2 or TRBV6-3, with D perhaps TRBD1 (6 bases). Trimming removed 4 bases from V and 0 bases from J, with 13 bases in between. The CDR3 runs 15 residues. Germline V gives CDR1 MNHEY, CDR2 SVGEGT. CDR3 DNA sequence: TGTGCCAGCAGTTCATACAGGGTCGGCTCCTACGAGCAGTACTTC. Translated: CASSSYRVGSYEQYF.

This clonotype was seen a few times. The junction departs from the called germline gene at one end, perhaps through a read error. V gene TRBV7-2 combines with J gene TRBJ2-5; 9 nucleotides line up with TRBD2. CDR1 and CDR2 from the germline V gene are SGHTA and FQGNSA. The CDR3 spans 14 residues. Here the CDR3 reads CASNLVAGGETQYF. The CDR3 DNA reads as TGTGCCAGCAACTTAGTGGCGGGAGGGGAGACCCAGTACTTC.

Only a few counts were recorded for this clonotype. This sequence joins TRBV7-2 and TRBJ2-3; 7 nucleotides align to TRBD2. Germline V lookup: CDR1 SGHTA, CDR2 FQGNSA. The CDR3 has 14 amino acids. Trimming removed 5 bases from V and 2 bases from J; junction bases left unmatched: 4. The CDR3 bases are TGTGCCAGCAGCGTGAGCGGGGACACAGATACGCAGTATTTT. Encoded protein: CASSVSGDTDTQYF.

This clonotype turned up a few times. The CDR3 coding sequence is TGTGCCAGCAGAAAGCTAGCGGGGTCCGGCATCCGGGAGCTGTTTTTT. This encodes CASRKLAGSGIRELFF. The chain employs TRBV6-2 or TRBV6-3 and TRBJ2-2; 9 bases line up with TRBD2. The V and J ends lost 6 bases and 9 bases, in that order; junction bases with no gene match: 14. Germline loops: CDR1 MNHEY, CDR2 SVGEGT. This CDR3 region has 16 residues.

V gene TRBV6-2 or TRBV6-3 combines with J gene TRBJ2-5; D gene uncertain. Trimming cost V 6 bases and J 1 base, with 9 bases left between them. The V gene's germline CDR1 is MNHEY and CDR2 SVGEGT. The CDR3 runs 13 residues. In DNA form, the CDR3 reads TGTGCCAGCAGACCGGACGCCCAAGAGACCCAGTACTTC. Translation: CASRPDAQETQYF.

V is TRBV30 and J is TRBJ1-1; D remains unclear. The CDR3 runs to 13 residues. V was trimmed by 2 bases and J by 1 base, leaving 8 bases between them. Germline assignment: CDR1 GTSNPN and CDR2 SVGIG (reference sequence). This CDR3 reads CAWSRRKNTEAFF. The CDR3 DNA sequence: TGTGCCTGGAGTCGGCGGAAGAACACTGAAGCTTTCTTT.

This rearrangement joins TRBV6-5 to TRBJ2-1; D perhaps matches TRBD1 (6 bases). V was clipped by 7 bases and J by 5 bases, with 15 bases between them. CDR1 and CDR2 from the germline V gene are MNHEY and SVGAGI. This CDR3 spans 14 amino acids. CDR3 bases: TGTGCCAGCACCCAACCGGGACACCACAATGAGCAGTTCTTC. Its protein product is CASTQPGHHNEQFF.

The sample holds a few counts of this clonotype. The chain employs TRBV4-1 and TRBJ1-6; 11 positions agree with TRBD1. This CDR3 is built from 15 residues. Germline lookup yields CDR1 MGHRA and CDR2 YSYEKL. V dropped 6 bases and J dropped 11; count of bases not matched to a gene: 9. The CDR3: CASRHAPGQGAPLHF. The CDR3 nucleotides are TGCGCCAGCAGACACGCTCCGGGACAGGGGGCACCCCTCCACTTT.

V is TRBV4-3 and J is TRBJ1-6; D might be TRBD1 (6 bases). The CDR3 is made up of 14 amino acids. Germline V gene sequence: CDR1 LGHNA, CDR2 YSLEER. V lost 6 bases to trimming and J lost 4 bases, with 10 bases between them. This chain's CDR3 is CASRGGQYNSPLHF. The CDR3 bases are TGCGCCAGCAGAGGGGGGCAGTATAATTCACCCCTCCACTTT.

There are many counts of this clonotype. CDR3 DNA sequence: TGCAGTGCTAGAGATCCCGGGGGGCGCACAGATACGCAGTATTTT. It translates to CSARDPGGRTDTQYF. The V call is TRBV20-1, the J call TRBJ2-3; weak D call: TRBD2 (7 bases). This CDR3 contains 15 residues. Germline V gene lookup returns CDR1 DFQATT and CDR2 SNEGSKA (reference sequence). The V and J ends lost 0 bases and 1 base respectively, with 11 bases between them.

V and J are TRBV12-3 or TRBV12-4 and TRBJ1-1, with D possibly matching TRBD1 (6 bases). CDR3 length: 14 amino acids. V gave up 8 bases and J gave up 4 bases, with 17 bases separating them. The CDR3 DNA reads TGTGCCAGCCTAACGGGGGGGCGAGCCACTGAAGCTTTCTTT. Amino acids: CASLTGGRATEAFF.

CDR3 sequence (DNA): TGCAGTGCTAGATCGGGGGCGAAGGAAAAACTGTTTTTT. Protein product: CSARSGAKEKLFF. This chain joins TRBV20-1 and TRBJ1-4; D is possibly TRBD1 (6 bases). Germline values: CDR1 DFQATT, CDR2 SNEGSKA (reference sequence). The CDR3 consists of 13 residues. The germline V and J ends were trimmed by 2 bases and 8 bases, with 12 bases remaining between them.

This chain links TRBV9 with TRBJ1-6; no firm D call. Germline V gene lookup returns CDR1 SGDLS and CDR2 YYNGEE. CDR3 length: 15 residues. V dropped 0 bases and J dropped 10 bases, with 14 bases sitting between them. The CDR3 loop is CASSVGVGRESPLHF. CDR3 nucleotide sequence: TGTGCCAGCAGCGTAGGAGTAGGGAGGGAGTCACCCCTCCACTTT. The variable domain in full, with the rest retrieved from reference TRBV9 and TRBJ1-6, is DSGVTQTPKHLITATGQRVTLRCSPRSGDLSVYWYQQSLDQGLQFLIQYYNGEERAKGNILERFSAQQFPDLHSELNLSSLELGDSALYFCASSVGVGRESPLHFGNGTRLTVT.

Only a few counts were recorded for this clonotype. This chain connects TRBV6-5 to TRBJ1-1, with D perhaps TRBD1 (5 bases). The length of the CDR3 is 13 residues. Trimming cost V 6 bases and J 5 bases, with 13 bases left between them. Germline-derived CDR1 and CDR2 are MNHEY and SVGAGI. The CDR3 bases are TGTGCCAGCAGCCTGGGGGGGGAGACTGAAGCTTTCTTT. It yields the protein CASSLGGETEAFF.

This clonotype was detected many times. The rearrangement uses TRBV4-3 and TRBJ1-1, with D hard to call. The germline V and J ends were trimmed by 1 base and 3 bases, with 9 bases remaining between them. The CDR3 sequence is 14 residues long. Germline-derived CDR1 and CDR2 are LGHNA and YSLEER. CDR3 bases: TGCGCCAGCAGCCAAGGCGGGCGGCACACTGAAGCTTTCTTT. As protein: CASSQGGRHTEAFF.

This clonotype came up a few times. The genes are TRBV10-3 and TRBJ2-1, with 9 bases lining up with TRBD1. The V gene's germline CDR1 is ENHRY and CDR2 SYGVKD. J was trimmed by 10 bases and V by 10 bases; bases with no gene match: 5. The CDR3 contains 11 residues. CDR3 sequence: CASTGGGEQFF. The CDR3 bases are TGTGCCAGCACAGGGGGCGGAGAGCAGTTCTTC.

This clonotype was found a few times. The V gene is TRBV12-3 or TRBV12-4, the J gene TRBJ2-1; 8 bases are a match to TRBD1. Losses at the gene ends were 6 bases for V and 4 bases for J; bases not matched to a gene: 5. The CDR3 is 14 amino acids. CDR3 region: CASSTDRDYNEQFF. CDR3 in DNA: TGTGCCAGCAGCACGGACAGGGATTACAATGAGCAGTTCTTC.

The genes are TRBV11-2 and TRBJ1-1, with TRBD1 matching 7 bases. This CDR3 spans 17 amino acids. The V and J ends lost 4 bases and 1 base, in that order; junction bases with no gene match: 12. Germline loops: CDR1 SGHAT, CDR2 FQNNGV. The CDR3 DNA reads as TGTGCCAGCAGCTCCCCAGGGGGTACGGCAAGGAACACTGAAGCTTTCTTT. It yields the protein CASSSPGGTARNTEAFF.

This clonotype came up a few times. This chain connects TRBV24-1 to TRBJ2-1; TRBD2 might be the D (6 bases). This CDR3 has 15 amino acids. V lost 3 bases and J lost 3, with 11 bases in between. Germline CDR1 KGHDR, CDR2 SFDVKD. As DNA, the CDR3 is TGTGCCACCAGTGATGCCGGGACTGGCTACAATGAGCAGTTCTTC. The encoded protein is CATSDAGTGYNEQFF.

This clonotype was seen a few times. The chain employs TRBV6-5 and TRBJ1-2; D unclear. Germline V gene data show CDR1 as MNHEY and CDR2 as SVGAGI. The CDR3 length is 13 residues. Trimming left V 2 bases short and J 6 bases short, with 10 bases between. CDR3 nucleotide sequence: TGTGCCAGCAGTTACGCCGGAGGCCATGGCTACACCTTC. Translation gives CASSYAGGHGYTF.

In its sample, this clonotype was seen a few times. The chain is built from TRBV25-1 and TRBJ1-2; 7 bases align to TRBD1. Per germline, CDR1 MGHDK and CDR2 SYGVNS. This CDR3 spans 13 amino acids. J was trimmed by 2 bases and V by 4 bases; bases with no gene match: 1. CDR3 coding DNA: TGTGCCAGCAGTGCGGGACAGAACTATGGCTACACCTTC. Its protein is CASSAGQNYGYTF.

This clonotype appeared many times. J is TRBJ1-2 and V is TRBV20-1; no clear D. V was clipped by 3 bases and J by 5 bases, with 7 bases between them. Looked up from germline, CDR1 is DFQATT and CDR2 is SNEGSKA (reference sequence). The CDR3 is 11 amino acids. The CDR3 reads CSASLDYGYTF. CDR3 coding DNA: TGCAGTGCTAGCTTGGATTATGGCTACACCTTC.

This clonotype appeared a few times. This chain connects TRBV28 to TRBJ2-1; TRBD2 is a possible D gene (5 bases). This CDR3 is 13 amino acids long. V was pared by 5 bases and J by 6 bases, with 11 bases between. CDR1 and CDR2 from the germline V gene are MDHEN and SYDVKM. The CDR3: CASSGGTPNEQFF. The CDR3 bases are TGTGCCAGCAGTGGAGGCACACCCAATGAGCAGTTCTTC.

This clonotype has more than one count but fewer than ten. The CDR3 loop reads CASSFLLAGNLFADTQYF. CDR3 in DNA: TGTGCCAGCAGTTTCTTACTAGCGGGGAACCTATTTGCCGATACGCAGTATTTT. The chain links TRBV27 to TRBJ2-3; 10 nucleotides align to TRBD2. Germline V gives CDR1 MNHEY, CDR2 SMNVEV (reference sequence). The length of the CDR3 is 18 residues. V shed 3 bases, J shed 6 bases, and the junction held 15 bases outside the gene matches.

A few counts support this clonotype. The chain uses TRBV4-3 and TRBJ2-3; no clear D gene. The CDR3 sequence is 16 residues long. V gave up 0 bases and J gave up 6 bases, with 16 bases separating them. Germline-derived CDR1 and CDR2 are LGHNA and YSLEER. CDR3: CASSQDPTTGSDTQYF. The DNA for the CDR3 is TGCGCCAGCAGCCAAGATCCCACCACTGGGTCTGATACGCAGTATTTT.